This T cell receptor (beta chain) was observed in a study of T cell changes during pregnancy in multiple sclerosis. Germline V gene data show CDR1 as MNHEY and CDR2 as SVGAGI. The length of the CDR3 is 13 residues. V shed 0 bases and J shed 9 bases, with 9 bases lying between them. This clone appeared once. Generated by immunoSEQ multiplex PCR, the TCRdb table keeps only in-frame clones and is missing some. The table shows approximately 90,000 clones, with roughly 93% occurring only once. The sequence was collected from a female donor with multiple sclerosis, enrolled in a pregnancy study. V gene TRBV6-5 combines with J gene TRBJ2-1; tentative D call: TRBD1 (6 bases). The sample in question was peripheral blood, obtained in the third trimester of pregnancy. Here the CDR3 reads CASSYSDRSEQFF. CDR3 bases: TGTGCCAGCAGTTACTCTGACAGGTCTGAGCAGTTCTTC.